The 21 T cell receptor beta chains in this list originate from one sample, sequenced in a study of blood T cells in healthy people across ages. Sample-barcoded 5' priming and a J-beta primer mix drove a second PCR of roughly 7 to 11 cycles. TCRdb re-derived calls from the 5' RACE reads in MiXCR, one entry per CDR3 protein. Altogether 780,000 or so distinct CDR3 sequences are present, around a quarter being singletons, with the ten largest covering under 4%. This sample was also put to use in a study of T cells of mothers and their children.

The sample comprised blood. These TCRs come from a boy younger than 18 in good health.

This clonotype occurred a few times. The CDR3 loop is CASSLRPRTGGEETQYF. DNA of the CDR3: TGTGCCAGCAGTCTGAGACCAAGGACAGGGGGAGAAGAGACCCAGTACTTC. This sequence joins TRBV12-3 or TRBV12-4 and TRBJ2-5, with 10 bases fitting TRBD1. This CDR3 spans 17 amino acids. V was pared by 5 bases and J by 3 bases, with 12 bases of the junction left unmatched.

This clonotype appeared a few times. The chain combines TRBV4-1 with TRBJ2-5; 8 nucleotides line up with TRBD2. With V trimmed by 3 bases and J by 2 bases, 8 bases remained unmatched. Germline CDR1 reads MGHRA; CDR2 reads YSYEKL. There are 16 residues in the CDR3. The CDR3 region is CASSQVAGILQETQYF. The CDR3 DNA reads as TGCGCCAGCAGCCAGGTAGCGGGAATTTTACAAGAGACCCAGTACTTC.

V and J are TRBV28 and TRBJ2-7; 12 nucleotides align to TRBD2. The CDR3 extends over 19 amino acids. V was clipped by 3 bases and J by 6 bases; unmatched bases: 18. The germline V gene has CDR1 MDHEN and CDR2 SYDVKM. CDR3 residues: CASSFVSKLSSGRAREQYF. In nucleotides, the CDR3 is TGTGCCAGCAGTTTCGTCTCCAAACTTTCTAGCGGGAGGGCCCGCGAGCAGTACTTC.

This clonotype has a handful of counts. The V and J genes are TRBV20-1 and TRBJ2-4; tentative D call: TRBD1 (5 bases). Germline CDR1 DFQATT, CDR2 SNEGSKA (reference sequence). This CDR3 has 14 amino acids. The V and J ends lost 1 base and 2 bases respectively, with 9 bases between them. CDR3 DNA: TGCAGTGCTAGAGGGCAGGGCCCCAAAAACATTCAGTACTTC. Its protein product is CSARGQGPKNIQYF.

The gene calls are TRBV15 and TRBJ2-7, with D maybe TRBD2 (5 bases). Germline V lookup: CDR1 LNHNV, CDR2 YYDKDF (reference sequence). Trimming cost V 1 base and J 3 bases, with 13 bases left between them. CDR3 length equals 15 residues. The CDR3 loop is CATSRVTGKNYEQYF. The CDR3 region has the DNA TGTGCCACCAGCAGAGTCACGGGGAAAAACTACGAGCAGTACTTC.

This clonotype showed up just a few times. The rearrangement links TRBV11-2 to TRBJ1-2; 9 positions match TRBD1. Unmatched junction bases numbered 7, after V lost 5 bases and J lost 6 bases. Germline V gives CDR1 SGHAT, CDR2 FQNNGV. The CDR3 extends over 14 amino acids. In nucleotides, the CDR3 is TGTGCCAGCAGCCTGGCCCGACAGGGGGATGGCTACACCTTC. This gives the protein CASSLARQGDGYTF. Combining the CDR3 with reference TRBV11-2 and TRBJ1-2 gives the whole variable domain EAGVAQSPRYKIIEKRQSVAFWCNPISGHATLYWYQQILGQGPKLLIQFQNNGVVDDSQLPKDRFSAERLKGVDSTLKIQPAKLEDSAVYLCASSLARQGDGYTFGSGTRLTVV.

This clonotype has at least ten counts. DNA of the CDR3: TGTGCCAGCAGCCAAGAGGCGGGACTTGGGGCCAACGTCCTGACTTTC. This translates into CASSQEAGLGANVLTF. The chain recombines TRBV4-2 with TRBJ2-6; a weak D match, TRBD2 (6 bases). The CDR3 spans 16 residues. Deletions cut 0 bases from V and 3 bases from J, with 9 bases between. Germline CDR1 is LGHNA and CDR2 is YNFKEQ.

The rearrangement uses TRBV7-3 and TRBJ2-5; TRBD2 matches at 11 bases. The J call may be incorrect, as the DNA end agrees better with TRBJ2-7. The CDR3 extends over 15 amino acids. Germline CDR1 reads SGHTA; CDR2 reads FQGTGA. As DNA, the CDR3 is TGTGCCAGCAGCTCACCACTAGCGGGAGTTGACGAGCAGTACTTC. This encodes CASSSPLAGVDEQYF.

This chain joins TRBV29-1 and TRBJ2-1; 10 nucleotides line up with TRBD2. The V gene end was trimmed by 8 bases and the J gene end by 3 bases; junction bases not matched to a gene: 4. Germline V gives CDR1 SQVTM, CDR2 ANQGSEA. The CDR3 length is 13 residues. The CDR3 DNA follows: TGCAGCTCCGGGACTAGCGACTACAATGAGCAGTTCTTC. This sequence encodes CSSGTSDYNEQFF.

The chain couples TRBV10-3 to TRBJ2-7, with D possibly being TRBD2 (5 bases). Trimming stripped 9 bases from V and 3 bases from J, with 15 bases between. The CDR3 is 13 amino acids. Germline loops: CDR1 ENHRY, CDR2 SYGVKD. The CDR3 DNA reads TGTGCCATGAGCGGTCGTCCCGACTACGAGCAGTACTTC. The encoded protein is CAMSGRPDYEQYF.

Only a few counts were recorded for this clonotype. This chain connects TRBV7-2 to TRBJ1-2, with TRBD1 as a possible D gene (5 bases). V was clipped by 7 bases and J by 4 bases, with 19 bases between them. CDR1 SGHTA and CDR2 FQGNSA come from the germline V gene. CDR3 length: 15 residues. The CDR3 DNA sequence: TGTGCCAGCAACCCTAGCGGGGCAGGCAGCTATGGCTACACCTTC. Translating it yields CASNPSGAGSYGYTF.

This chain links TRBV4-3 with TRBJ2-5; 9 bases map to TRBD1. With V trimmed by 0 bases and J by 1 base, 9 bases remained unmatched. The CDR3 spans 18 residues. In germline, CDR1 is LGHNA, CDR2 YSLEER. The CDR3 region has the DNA TGCGCCAGCAGCCAAGACAGGACAGGGGTCATACTCCAAGAGACCCAGTACTTC. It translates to CASSQDRTGVILQETQYF.

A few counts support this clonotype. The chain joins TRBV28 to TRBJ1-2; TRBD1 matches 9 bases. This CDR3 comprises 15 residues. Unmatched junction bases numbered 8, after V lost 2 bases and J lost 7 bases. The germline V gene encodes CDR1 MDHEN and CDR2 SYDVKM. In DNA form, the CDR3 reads TGTGCCAGCAGTTTACTACAGGGGGCTAGTGTTGGCTACACCTTC. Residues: CASSLLQGASVGYTF.

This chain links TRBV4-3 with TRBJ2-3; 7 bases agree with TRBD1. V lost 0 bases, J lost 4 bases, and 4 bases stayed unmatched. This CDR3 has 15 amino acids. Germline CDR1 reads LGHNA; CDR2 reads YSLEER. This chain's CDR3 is CASSQDTGQSDTQYF. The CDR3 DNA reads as TGCGCCAGCAGCCAAGATACGGGACAGTCAGATACGCAGTATTTT.

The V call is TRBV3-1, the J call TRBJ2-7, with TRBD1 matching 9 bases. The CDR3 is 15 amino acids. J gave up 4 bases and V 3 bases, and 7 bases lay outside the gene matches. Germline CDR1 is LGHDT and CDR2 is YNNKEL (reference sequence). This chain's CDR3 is CASSQFPGQGYEQYF. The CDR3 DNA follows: TGTGCCAGCAGCCAGTTTCCGGGACAGGGATACGAGCAGTACTTC.

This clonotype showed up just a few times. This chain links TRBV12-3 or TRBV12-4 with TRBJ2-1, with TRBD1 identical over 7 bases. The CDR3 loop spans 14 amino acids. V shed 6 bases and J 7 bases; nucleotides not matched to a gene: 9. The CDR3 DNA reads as TGTGCCAGCAGCCAACTAGGGGGCCCAAATGAGCAGTTCTTC. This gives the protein CASSQLGGPNEQFF.

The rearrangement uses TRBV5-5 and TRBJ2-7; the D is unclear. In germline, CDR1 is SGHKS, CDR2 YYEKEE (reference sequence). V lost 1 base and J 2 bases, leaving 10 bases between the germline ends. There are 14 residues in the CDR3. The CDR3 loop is CASSLRYTAYEQYF. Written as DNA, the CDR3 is TGTGCCAGCAGCTTGCGGTACACCGCCTACGAGCAGTACTTC.

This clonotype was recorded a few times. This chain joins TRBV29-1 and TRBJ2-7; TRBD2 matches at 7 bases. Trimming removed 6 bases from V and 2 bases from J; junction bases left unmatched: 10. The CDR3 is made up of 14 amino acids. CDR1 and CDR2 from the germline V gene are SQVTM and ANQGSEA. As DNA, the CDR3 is TGCAGCGTGGGGTTAGCGGGTGCCACCTACGAGCAGTACTTC. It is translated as CSVGLAGATYEQYF.

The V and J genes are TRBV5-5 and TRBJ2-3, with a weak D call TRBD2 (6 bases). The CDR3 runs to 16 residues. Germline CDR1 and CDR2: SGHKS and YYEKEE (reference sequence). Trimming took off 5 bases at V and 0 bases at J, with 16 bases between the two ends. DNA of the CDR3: TGTGCCAGCAGTTGGAGGGTAATTGGGAGCACAGATACGCAGTATTTT. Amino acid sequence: CASSWRVIGSTDTQYF.

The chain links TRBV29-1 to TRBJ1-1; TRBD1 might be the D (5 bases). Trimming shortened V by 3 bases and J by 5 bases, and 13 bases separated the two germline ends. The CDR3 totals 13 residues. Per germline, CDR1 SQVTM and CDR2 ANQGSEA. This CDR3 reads CSVDGGLRTEAFF. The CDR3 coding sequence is TGCAGCGTTGACGGGGGGTTGAGGACTGAAGCTTTCTTT.

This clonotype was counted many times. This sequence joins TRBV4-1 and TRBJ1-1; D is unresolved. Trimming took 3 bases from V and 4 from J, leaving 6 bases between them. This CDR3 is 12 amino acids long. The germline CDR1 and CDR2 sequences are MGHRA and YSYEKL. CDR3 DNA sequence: TGCGCCAGCAGCCAGGGATTCACTGAAGCTTTCTTT. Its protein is CASSQGFTEAFF.